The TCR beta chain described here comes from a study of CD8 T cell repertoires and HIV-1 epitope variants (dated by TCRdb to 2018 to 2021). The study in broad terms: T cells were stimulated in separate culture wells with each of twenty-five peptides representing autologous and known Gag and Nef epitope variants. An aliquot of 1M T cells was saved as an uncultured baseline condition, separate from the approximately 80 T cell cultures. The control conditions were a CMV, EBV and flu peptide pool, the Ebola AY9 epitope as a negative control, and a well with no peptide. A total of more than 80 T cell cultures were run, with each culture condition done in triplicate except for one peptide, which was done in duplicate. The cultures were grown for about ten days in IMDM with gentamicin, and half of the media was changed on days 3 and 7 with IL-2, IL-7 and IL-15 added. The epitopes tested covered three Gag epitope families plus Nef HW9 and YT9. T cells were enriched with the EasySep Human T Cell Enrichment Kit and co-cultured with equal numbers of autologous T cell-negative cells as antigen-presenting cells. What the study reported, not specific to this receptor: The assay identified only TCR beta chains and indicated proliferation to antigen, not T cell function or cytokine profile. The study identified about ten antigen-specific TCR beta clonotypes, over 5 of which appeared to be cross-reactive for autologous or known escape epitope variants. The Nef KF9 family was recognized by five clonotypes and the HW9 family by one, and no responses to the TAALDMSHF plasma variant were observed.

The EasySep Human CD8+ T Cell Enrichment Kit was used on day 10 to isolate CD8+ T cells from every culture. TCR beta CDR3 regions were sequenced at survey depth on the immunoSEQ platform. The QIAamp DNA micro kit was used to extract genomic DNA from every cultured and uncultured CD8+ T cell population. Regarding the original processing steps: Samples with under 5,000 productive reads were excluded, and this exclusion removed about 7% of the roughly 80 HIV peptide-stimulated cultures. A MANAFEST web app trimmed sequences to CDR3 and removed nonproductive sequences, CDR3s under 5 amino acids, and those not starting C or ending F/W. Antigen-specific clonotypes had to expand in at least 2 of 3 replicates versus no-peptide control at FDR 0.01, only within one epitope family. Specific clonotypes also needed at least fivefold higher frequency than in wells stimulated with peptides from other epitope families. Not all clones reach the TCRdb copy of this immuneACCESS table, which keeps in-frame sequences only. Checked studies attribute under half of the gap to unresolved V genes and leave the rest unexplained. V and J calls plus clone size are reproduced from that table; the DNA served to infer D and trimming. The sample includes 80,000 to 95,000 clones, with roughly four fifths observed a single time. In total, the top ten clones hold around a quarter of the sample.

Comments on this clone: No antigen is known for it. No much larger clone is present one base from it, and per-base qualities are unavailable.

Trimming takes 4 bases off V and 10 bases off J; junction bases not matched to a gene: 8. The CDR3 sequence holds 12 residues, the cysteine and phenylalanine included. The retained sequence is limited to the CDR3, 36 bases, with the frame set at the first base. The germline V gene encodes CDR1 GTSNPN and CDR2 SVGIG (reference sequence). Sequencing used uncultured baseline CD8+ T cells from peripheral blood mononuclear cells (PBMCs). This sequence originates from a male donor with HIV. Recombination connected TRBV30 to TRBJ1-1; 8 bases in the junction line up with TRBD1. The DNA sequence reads TGTGCCTGGAACCTCCAGGGGGCGGGAGCTTTCTTT. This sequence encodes CAWNLQGAGAFF.